This T cell receptor beta chain was sequenced during a study of control samples from healthy donors and cancer patients (dated by TCRdb to 2020 to 2022). The germline ends are 17 bases apart after V is trimmed by 6 bases and J by 2 bases. The CDR3 goes from the cysteine to the phenylalanine over 15 residues. Just the 45-base CDR3 DNA is kept, in frame starting at base 1. The germline V gene supplies CDR1 SGHRS and CDR2 YFSETQ. This clone is a singleton in its sample. The clone's antigen remains unknown. Base qualities are not at hand, and no much larger clone is one base apart. The library was obtained by the immunoSEQ multiplex PCR assay. TCRdb took this table from immuneACCESS and kept in-frame rearrangements with V and J called. Such tables lack part of the clones; where checked against another copy, unresolved V genes explain under half of the gap, and the rest is unexplained. The sample includes 250,000 to 300,000 clones, with over 70% observed a single time. Jointly, the top ten make up 13% of the sample.

This sequence originates from a woman aged 55-70 years with lung cancer. This chain joins TRBV5-1 to TRBJ1-1; possibly the D gene is TRBD1, per 6 matching bases. Sample: PBMCs. The nucleotides read TGCGCCAGCACCCCATCCGGGACACCCAACACTGAAGCTTTCTTT. It translates as CASTPSGTPNTEAFF.